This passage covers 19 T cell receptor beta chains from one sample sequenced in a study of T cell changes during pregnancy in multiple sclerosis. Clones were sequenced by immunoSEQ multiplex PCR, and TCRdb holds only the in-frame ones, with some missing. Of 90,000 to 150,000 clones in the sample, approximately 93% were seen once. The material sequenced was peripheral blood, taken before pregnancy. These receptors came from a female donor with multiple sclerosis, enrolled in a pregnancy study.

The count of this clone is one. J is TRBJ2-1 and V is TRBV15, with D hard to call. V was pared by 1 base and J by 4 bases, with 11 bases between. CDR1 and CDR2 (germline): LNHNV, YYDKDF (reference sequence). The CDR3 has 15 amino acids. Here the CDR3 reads CATSRALTGYNEQFF. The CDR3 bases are TGTGCCACCAGCAGAGCATTGACTGGGTACAATGAGCAGTTCTTC. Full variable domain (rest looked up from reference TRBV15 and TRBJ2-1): DAMVIQNPRYQVTQFGKPVTLSCSQTLNHNVMYWYQQKSSQAPKLLFHYYDKDFNNEADTPDNFQSRRPNTSFCFLDIRSPGLGDTAMYLCATSRALTGYNEQFFGPGTRLTVL.

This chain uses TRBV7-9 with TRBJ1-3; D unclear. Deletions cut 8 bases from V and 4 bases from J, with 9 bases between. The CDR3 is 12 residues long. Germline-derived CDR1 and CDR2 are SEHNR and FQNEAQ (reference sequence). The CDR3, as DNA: TGTGCCAGCGCTACCAAGGGAAACACCATATATTTT. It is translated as CASATKGNTIYF.

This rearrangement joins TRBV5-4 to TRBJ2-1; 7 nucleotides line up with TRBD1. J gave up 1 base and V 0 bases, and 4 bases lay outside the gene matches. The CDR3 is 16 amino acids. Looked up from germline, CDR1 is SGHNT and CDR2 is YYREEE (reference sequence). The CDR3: CASSLAATGSYNEQFF. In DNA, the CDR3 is TGTGCCAGCAGCTTGGCCGCGACAGGGTCCTACAATGAGCAGTTCTTC.

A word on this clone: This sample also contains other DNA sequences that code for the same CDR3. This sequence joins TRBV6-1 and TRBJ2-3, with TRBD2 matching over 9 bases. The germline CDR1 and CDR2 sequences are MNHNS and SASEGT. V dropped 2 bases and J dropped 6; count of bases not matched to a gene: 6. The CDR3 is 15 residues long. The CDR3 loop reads CASSESAGGRDTQYF. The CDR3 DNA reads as TGTGCCAGCAGTGAATCGGCGGGAGGGCGGGATACGCAGTATTTT.

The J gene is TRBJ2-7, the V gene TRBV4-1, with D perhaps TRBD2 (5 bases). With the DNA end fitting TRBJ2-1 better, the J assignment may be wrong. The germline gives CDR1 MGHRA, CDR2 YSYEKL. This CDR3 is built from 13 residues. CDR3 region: CASSQAASREQFF. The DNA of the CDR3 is TGCGCCAGCAGCCAAGCGGCTAGCCGTGAGCAGTTCTTC.

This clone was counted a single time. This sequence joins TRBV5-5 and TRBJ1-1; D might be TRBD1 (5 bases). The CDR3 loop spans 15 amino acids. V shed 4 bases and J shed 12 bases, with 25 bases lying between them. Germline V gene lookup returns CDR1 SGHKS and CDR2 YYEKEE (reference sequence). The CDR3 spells CASSLQEGPPHPTFF. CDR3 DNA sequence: TGTGCCAGCAGCCTTCAGGAGGGGCCCCCGCATCCAACTTTCTTT.

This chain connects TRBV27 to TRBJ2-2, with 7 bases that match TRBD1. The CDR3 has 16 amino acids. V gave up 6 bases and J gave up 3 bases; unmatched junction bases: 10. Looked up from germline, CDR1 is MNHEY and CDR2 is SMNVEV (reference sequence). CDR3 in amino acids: CASRPTQDRYTGELFF. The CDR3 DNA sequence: TGTGCCAGCAGACCCACCCAGGACAGGTACACCGGGGAGCTGTTTTTT.

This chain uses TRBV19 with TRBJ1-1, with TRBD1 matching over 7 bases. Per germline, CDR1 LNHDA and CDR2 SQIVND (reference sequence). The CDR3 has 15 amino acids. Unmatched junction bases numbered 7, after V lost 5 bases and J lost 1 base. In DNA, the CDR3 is TGTGCCAGTAGTCCCTGGACAGGAGCGAACACTGAAGCTTTCTTT. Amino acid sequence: CASSPWTGANTEAFF.

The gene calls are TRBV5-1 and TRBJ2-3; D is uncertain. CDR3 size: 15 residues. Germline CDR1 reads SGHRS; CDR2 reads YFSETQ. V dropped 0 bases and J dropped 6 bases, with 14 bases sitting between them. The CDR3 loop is CASSLVSELDDTQYF. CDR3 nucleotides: TGCGCCAGCAGCTTGGTTTCGGAGCTGGATGATACGCAGTATTTT. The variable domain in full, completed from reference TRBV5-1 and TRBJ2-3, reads KAGVTQTPRYLIKTRGQQVTLSCSPISGHRSVSWYQQTPGQGLQFLFEYFSETQRNKGNFPGRFSGRQFSNSRSEMNVSTLELGDSALYLCASSLVSELDDTQYFGPGTRLTVL.

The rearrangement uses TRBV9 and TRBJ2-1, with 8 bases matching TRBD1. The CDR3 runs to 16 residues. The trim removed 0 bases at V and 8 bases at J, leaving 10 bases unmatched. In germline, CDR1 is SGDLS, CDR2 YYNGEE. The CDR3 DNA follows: TGTGCCAGCAGCGTAGATCGGCAGGGGGCTTTCGATGAGCAGTTCTTC. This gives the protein CASSVDRQGAFDEQFF.

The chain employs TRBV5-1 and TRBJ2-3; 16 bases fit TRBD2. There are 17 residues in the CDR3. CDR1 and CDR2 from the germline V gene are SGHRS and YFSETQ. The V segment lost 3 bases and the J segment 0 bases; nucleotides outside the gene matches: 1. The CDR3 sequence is CASSSGLAGGSTDTQYF. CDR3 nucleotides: TGCGCCAGCAGCTCGGGACTAGCGGGAGGGAGCACAGATACGCAGTATTTT.

The CDR3 is CASRSEGAANYGYTF. CDR3 sequence (DNA): TGTGCCAGCAGGTCGGAGGGGGCCGCTAACTATGGCTACACCTTC. The chain couples TRBV7-9 to TRBJ1-2; 7 positions match TRBD1. Germline CDR1 is SEHNR and CDR2 is FQNEAQ (reference sequence). The J segment lost 0 bases and the V segment lost 6 bases, leaving 7 bases of the junction unmatched. CDR3 size: 15 residues.

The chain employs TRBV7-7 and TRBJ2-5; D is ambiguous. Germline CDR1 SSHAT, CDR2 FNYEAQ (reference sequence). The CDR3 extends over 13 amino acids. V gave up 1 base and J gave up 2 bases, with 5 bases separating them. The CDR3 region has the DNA TGTGCCAGCAGCTTAGGAGGTCAAGAGACCCAGTACTTC. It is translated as CASSLGGQETQYF.

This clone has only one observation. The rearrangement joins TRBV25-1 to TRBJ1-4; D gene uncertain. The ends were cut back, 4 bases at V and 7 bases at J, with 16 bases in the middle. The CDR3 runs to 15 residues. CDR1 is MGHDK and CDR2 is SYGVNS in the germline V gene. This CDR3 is CASSAKEGAVEKLFF. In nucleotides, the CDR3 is TGTGCCAGCAGTGCTAAGGAGGGTGCGGTTGAAAAACTGTTTTTT.

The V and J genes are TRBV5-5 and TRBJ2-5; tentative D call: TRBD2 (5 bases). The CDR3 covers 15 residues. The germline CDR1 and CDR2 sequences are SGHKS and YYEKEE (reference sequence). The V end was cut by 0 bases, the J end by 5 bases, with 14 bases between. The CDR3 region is CASSLEDRGWETQYF. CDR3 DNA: TGTGCCAGCAGCTTGGAGGATCGGGGTTGGGAGACCCAGTACTTC.

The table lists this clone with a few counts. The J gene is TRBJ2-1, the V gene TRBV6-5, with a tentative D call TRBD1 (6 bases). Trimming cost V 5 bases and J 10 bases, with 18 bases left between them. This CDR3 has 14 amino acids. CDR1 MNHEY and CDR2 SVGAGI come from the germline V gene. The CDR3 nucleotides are TGTGCCAGCAGTCCCCGGACAGCCCGGGACGAGCAGTTCTTC. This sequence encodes CASSPRTARDEQFF.

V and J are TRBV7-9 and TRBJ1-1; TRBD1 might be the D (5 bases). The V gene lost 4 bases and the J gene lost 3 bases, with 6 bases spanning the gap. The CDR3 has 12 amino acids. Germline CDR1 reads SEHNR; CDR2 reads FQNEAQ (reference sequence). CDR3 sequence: CASSWGDTEAFF. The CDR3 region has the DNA TGTGCCAGCAGCTGGGGGGACACTGAAGCTTTCTTT.

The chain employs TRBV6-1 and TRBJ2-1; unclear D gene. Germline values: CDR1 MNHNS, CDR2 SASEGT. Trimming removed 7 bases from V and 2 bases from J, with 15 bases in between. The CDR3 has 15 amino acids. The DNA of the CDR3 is TGTGCCAGCAACACAAAAACGGGTACCTACAATGAGCAGTTCTTC. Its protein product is CASNTKTGTYNEQFF.

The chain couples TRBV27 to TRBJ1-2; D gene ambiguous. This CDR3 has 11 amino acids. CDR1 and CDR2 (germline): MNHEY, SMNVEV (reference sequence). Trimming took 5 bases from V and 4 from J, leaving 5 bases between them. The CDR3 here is CASSSGYGYTF. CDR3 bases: TGTGCCAGCAGTAGCGGCTATGGCTACACCTTC.